The present entry profiles one T cell receptor beta chain with its context. Its binding antigen is unknown. No quality values exist for individual bases; no much larger clone is one base distant. This entry comes from a study of blood T cell repertoires in COVID-19 (dated by TCRdb to between 2020 and 2021). About the study as a whole: Samples covering the acute and convalescent phases of COVID-19 were provided by collaborators in the United States, Italy and Spain. Subjects who had been exposed to COVID-19, were actively infected with it, or had recovered from it provided the deeply sampled blood TCRbeta repertoires that made up the dataset. Samples were obtained from the ongoing ImmuneRACE study (first 160 participants) and from some 1,200 subjects provided by 6 global collaborators. A freely available public database, intended as a resource for researchers studying the immune response to SARS-CoV-2, is where the repertoires were released. Sample metadata almost always included a de-identified subject ID, COVID-19 status, age in years and sex. Where HLA class I and class II types were available, the types were taken from metadata supplied by the sample provider, not from assay-based typing. The prospective study material was composed of cDNA or gDNA derived from T cells, B-cell-depleted T cells, or PBMCs. Study-level results and caveats: The amount of clinical and demographic metadata varied by source and participant and was provided uncurated.

The CDR3, from cysteine to phenylalanine, totals 14 residues. Of all the DNA, just the CDR3 is kept, 42 bases in frame from base 1. CDR1 and CDR2 are drawn from the germline V gene: SNHLY, FYNNEI. At the junction V is shortened by 2 bases and J by 2 bases, with 8 bases in between. The collaborating institutions used their own protocols to collect whole blood in K2EDTA tubes. For TCRbeta analysis, collaborators shipped samples as frozen whole blood, isolated PBMCs, or DNA extracted from either of those sample types. The immunoSEQ Assay, a bias-controlled multiplex PCR, was used to amplify TCRbeta CDR3 regions from genomic DNA. Concerning the study's data processing: Nucleated cell counts per sample were estimated from amplification of reference gene primers within the assay. To quantify the absolute abundance of each unique TCRbeta CDR3 rearrangement, sequence reads were collapsed and filtered. For each sample, productive Simpson clonality was calculated as the square root of Simpson's diversity index over productive rearrangements. In TCRdb, the immuneACCESS table is reduced to in-frame sequences with V and J assigned. These tables do not hold every clone; where another copy was compared, an unresolved V gene accounts for under half, and the others remain unexplained. D and trimming were read from the DNA, whereas the V and J calls and clone size are those reported in that table. For this sample there are 120,000 or so clones; 65% to 90% appear just once. The ten largest account for about 6.2% of the sample.

The V and J genes are TRBV2 and TRBJ2-3; TRBD1 might be the D gene, on 5 matching bases. The sequenced sample consisted of peripheral blood. This clonotype originated in an older man with active or convalescent COVID-19. The base sequence is TGTGCCAGCAGTGAACAGGGTATCACAGATACGCAGTATTTT. Its coded protein is CASSEQGITDTQYF.